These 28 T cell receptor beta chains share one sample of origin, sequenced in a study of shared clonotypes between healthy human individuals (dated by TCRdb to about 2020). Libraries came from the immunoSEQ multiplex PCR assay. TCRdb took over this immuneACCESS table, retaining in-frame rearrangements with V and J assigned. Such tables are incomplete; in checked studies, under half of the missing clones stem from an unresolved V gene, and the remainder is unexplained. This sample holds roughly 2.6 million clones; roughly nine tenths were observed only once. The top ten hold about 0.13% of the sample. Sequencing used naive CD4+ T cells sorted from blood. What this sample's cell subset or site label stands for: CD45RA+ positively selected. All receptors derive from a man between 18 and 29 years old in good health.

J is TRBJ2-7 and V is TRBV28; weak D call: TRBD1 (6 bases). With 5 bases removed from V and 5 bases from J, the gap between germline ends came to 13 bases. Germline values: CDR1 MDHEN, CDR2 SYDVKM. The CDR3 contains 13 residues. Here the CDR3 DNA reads TGTGCCAGCAGTACACAGGGATCCCACGAGCAGTACTTC. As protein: CASSTQGSHEQYF.

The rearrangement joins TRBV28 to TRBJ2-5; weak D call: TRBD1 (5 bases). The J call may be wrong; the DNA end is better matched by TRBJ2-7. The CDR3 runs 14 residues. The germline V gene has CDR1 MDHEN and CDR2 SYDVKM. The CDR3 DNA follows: TGTGCCAGCATTCAAGGGGATACTCGTGGCGAGCAGTACTTC. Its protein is CASIQGDTRGEQYF.

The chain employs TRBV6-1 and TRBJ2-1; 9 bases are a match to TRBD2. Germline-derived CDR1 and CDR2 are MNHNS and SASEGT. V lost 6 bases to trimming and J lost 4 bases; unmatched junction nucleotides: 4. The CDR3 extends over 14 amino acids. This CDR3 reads CASRKAGGYNEQFF. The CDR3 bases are TGTGCCAGCAGGAAAGCGGGGGGATACAATGAGCAGTTCTTC.

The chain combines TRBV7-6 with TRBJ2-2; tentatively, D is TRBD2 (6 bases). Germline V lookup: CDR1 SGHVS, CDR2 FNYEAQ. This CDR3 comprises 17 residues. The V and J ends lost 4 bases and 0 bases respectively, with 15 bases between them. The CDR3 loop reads CASSSLQLAANTGELFF. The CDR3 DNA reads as TGTGCCAGCAGCTCCCTCCAACTAGCTGCGAACACCGGGGAGCTGTTTTTT.

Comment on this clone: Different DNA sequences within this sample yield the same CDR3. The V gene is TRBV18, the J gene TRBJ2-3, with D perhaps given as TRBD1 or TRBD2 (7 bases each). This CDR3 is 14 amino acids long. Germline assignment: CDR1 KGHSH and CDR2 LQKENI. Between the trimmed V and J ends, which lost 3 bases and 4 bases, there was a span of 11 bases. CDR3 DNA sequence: TGTGCCAGCTCACCCCCAGGGGGGGCAGATACGCAGTATTTT. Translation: CASSPPGGADTQYF.

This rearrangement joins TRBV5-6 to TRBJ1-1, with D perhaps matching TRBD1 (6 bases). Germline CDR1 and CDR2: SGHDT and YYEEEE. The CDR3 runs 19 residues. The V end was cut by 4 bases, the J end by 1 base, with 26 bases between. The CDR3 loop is CASSPLRRTVRPTNTEAFF. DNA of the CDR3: TGTGCCAGCAGCCCACTGAGACGGACAGTCCGCCCCACGAACACTGAAGCTTTCTTT. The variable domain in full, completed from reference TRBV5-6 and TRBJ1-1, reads DAGVTQSPTHLIKTRGQQVTLRCSPKSGHDTVSWYQQALGQGPQFIFQYYEEEERQRGNFPDRFSGHQFPNYSSELNVNALLLGDSALYLCASSPLRRTVRPTNTEAFFGQGTRLTVV.

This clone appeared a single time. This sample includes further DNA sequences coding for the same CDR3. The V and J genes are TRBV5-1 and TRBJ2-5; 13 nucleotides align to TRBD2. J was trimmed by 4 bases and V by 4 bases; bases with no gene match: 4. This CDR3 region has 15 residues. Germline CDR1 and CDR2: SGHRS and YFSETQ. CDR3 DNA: TGCGCCAGCAGCCTGGGACTAGCGGGGAGAGAGACCCAGTACTTC. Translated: CASSLGLAGRETQYF.

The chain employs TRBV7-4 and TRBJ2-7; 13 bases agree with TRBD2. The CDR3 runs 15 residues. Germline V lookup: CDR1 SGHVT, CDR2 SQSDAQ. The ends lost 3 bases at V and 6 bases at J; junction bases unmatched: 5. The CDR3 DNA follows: TGTGCCAGCAGCTTTACTAGCGGGGGGGCGAGCGAGCAGTACTTC. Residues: CASSFTSGGASEQYF.

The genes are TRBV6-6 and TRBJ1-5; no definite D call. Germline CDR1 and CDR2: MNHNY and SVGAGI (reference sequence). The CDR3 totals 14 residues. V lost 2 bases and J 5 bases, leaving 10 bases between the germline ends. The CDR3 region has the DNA TGTGCCAGCAGTTACGGGTCAGGATATCAGCCCCAGCATTTT. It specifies CASSYGSGYQPQHF.

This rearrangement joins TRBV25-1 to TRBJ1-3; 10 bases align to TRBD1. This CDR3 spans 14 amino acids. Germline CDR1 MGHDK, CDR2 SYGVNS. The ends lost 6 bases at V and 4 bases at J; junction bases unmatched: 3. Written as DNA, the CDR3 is TGTGCCAGCAGCATGGGACAGGGGGGAAACACCATATATTTT. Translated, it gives CASSMGQGGNTIYF.

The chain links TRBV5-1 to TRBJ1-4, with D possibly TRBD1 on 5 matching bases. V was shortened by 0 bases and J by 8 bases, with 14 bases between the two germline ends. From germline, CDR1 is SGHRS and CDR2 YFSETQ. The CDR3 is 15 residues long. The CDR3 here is CASSLEAAGSEKLFF. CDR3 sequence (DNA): TGCGCCAGCAGCTTGGAGGCGGCAGGGAGCGAAAAACTGTTTTTT.

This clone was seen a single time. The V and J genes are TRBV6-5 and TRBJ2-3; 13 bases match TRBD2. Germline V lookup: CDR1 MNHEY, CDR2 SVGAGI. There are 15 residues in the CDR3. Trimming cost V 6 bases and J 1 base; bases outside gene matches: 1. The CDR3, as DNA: TGTGCCAGCAGGGGGACTAGCGGGGGCACAGATACGCAGTATTTT. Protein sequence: CASRGTSGGTDTQYF.

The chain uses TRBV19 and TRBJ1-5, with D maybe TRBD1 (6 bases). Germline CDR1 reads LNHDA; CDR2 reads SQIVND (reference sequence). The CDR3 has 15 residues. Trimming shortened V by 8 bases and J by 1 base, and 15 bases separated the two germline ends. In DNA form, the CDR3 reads TGTGCCAGTCTTTACAGGGCGTCGAGCAATCAGCCCCAGCATTTT. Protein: CASLYRASSNQPQHF.

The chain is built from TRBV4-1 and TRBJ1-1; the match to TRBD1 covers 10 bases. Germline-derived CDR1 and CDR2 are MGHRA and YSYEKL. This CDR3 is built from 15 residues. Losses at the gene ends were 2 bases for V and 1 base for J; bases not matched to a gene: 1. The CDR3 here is CASSQRDRGNTEAFF. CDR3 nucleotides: TGCGCCAGCAGCCAAAGGGACAGGGGGAACACTGAAGCTTTCTTT.

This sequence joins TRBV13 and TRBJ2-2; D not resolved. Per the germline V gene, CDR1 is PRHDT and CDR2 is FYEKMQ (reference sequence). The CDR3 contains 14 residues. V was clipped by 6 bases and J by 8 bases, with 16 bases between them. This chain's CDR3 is CASRIGPEVGELFF. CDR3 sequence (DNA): TGTGCCAGCAGGATAGGGCCCGAGGTGGGGGAGCTGTTTTTT.

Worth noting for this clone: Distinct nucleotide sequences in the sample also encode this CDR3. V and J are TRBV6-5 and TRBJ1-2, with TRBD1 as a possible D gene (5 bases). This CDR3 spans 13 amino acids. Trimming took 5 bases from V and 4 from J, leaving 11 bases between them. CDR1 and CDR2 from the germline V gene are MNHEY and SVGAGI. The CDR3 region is CASSRQGTYGYTF. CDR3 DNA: TGTGCCAGCAGTAGGCAGGGTACCTATGGCTACACCTTC.

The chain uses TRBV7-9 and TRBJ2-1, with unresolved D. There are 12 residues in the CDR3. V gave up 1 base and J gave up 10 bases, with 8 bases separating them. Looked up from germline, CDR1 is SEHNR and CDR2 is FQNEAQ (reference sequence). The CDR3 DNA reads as TGTGCCAGCAGCTTAGTGACAATGGAGCAGTTCTTC. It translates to CASSLVTMEQFF.

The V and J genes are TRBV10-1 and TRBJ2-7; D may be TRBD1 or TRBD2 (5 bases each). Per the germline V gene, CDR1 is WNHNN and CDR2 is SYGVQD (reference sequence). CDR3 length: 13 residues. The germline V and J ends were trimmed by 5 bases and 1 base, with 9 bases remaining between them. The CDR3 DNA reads TGCGCCAGCAGTAGAGGGGTATCCTACGAGCAGTACTTC. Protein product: CASSRGVSYEQYF.

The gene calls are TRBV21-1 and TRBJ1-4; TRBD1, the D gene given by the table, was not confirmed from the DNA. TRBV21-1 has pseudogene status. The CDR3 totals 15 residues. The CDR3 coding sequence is TGTGCCAGCAGCAAAGTATGGCAGGGGCCTGAAAAACTGTTTTTT. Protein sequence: CASSKVWQGPEKLFF.

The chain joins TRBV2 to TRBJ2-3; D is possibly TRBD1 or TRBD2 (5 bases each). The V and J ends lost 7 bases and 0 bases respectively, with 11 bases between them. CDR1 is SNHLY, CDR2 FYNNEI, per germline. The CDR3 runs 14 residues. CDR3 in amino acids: CASKGTISTDTQYF. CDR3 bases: TGTGCCAGCAAAGGGACCATCAGCACAGATACGCAGTATTTT. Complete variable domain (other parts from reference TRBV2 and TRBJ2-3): EPEVTQTPSHQVTQMGQEVILRCVPISNHLYFYWYRQILGQKVEFLVSFYNNEISEKSEIFDDQFSVERPDGSNFTLKIRSTKLEDSAMYFCASKGTISTDTQYFGPGTRLTVL.

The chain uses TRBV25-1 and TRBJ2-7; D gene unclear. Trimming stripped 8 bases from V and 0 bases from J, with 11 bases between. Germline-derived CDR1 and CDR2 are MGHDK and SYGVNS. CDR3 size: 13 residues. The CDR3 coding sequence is TGTGCCAGCTTCGACCGACTCTCCTACGAGCAGTACTTC. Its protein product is CASFDRLSYEQYF.

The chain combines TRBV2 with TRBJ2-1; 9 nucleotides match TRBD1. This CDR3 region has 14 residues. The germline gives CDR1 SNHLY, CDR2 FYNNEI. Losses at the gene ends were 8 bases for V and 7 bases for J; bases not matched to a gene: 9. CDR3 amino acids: CASGSGQGKNEQFF. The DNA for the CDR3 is TGTGCCAGCGGGTCGGGACAGGGTAAAAATGAGCAGTTCTTC.

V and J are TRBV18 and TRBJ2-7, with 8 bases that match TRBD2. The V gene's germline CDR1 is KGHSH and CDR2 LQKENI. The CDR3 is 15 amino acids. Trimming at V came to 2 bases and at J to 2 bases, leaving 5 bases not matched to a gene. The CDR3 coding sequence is TGTGCCAGCTCACCAGCTAGCGGGCGCACCTACGAGCAGTACTTC. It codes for CASSPASGRTYEQYF.

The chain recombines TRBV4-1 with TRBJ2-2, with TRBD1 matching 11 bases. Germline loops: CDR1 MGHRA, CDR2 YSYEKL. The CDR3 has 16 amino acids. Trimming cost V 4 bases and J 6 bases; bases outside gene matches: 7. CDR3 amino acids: CASSPGQGATAGELFF. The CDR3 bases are TGCGCCAGCAGCCCTGGACAGGGGGCAACGGCCGGGGAGCTGTTTTTT.

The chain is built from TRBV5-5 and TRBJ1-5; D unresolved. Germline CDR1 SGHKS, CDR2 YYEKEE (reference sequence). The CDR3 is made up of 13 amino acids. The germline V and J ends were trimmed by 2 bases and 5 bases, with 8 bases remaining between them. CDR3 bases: TGTGCCAGCAGCTTATCGGCGGATCAGCCCCAGCATTTT. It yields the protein CASSLSADQPQHF. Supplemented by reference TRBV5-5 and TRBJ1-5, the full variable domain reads DAGVTQSPTHLIKTRGQQVTLRCSPISGHKSVSWYQQVLGQGPQFIFQYYEKEERGRGNFPDRFSARQFPNYSSELNVNALLLGDSALYLCASSLSADQPQHFGDGTRLSIL.

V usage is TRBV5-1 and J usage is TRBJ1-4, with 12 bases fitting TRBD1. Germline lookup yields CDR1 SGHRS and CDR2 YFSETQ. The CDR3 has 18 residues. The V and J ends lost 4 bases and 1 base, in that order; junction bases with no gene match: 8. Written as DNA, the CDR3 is TGCGCCAGCAGCCCCGGGACAGGGGGCGGTCGAACTAATGAAAAACTGTTTTTT. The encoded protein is CASSPGTGGGRTNEKLFF.

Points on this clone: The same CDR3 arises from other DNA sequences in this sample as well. CDR3 sequence: CASSVGLAGYNEQFF. CDR3 nucleotides: TGTGCCAGCAGCGTCGGACTAGCGGGCTACAATGAGCAGTTCTTC. This chain connects TRBV9 to TRBJ2-1; 11 nucleotides agree with TRBD2. V lost 2 bases and J lost 3; bases outside the gene matches: 1. Germline V CDR1 and CDR2: SGDLS, YYNGEE. The CDR3 loop spans 15 amino acids.

CDR3 protein: CASSIPLTGSTEAFF. The DNA for the CDR3 is TGTGCCAGTAGTATACCCCTCACAGGGAGCACTGAAGCTTTCTTT. The chain recombines TRBV19 with TRBJ1-1; the D gene is possibly TRBD1 (6 bases). Trimming cost V 2 bases and J 4 bases, with 14 bases left between them. Germline V CDR1 and CDR2: LNHDA, SQIVND (reference sequence). The CDR3 has 15 residues.